The entry below gives a single TCR beta chain sequence along with its context. This record comes from a study of shared clonotypes between healthy human individuals. Among the unsorted PBMC samples, replicate PCRs used about 280 ng DNA, 30,000 to 35,000 T cell genomes. TCRdb's table, derived via immunoSEQ multiplex PCR, lists solely in-frame clones and lacks some. The top ten hold about 13% of the sample, which has 470,000 or so clones, 81% seen once. CDR1 SEHNR and CDR2 FQNEAQ come from the germline V gene (reference sequence). V was cut by 1 base and J by 0 bases, with 10 bases left in between. The CDR3 consists of 15 residues.

The chain links TRBV7-9 to TRBJ2-7; D might be TRBD1 (7 bases). This clonotype originated in a woman between 35 and 50 years old in good health. Some clones in this sample may be carry-over from other donors' samples. Sequenced material: PBMCs. DNA of the CDR3: TGTGCCAGCAGCTTAGGCGGGACAGTCTCCTACGAGCAGTACTTC. This gives the protein CASSLGGTVSYEQYF.